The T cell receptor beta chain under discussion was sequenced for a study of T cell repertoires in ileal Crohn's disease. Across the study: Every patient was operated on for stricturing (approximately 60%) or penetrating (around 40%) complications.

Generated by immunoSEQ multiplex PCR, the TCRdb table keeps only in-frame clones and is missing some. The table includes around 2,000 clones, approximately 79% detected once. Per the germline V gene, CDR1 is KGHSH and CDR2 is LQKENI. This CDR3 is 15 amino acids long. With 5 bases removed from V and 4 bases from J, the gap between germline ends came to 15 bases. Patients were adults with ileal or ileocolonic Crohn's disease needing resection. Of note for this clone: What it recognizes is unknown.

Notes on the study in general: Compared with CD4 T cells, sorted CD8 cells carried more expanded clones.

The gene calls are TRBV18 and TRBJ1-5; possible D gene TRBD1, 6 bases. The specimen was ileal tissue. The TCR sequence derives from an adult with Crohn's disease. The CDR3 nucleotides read TGTGCCAGCTCATTACAGGGTGGCGGGAATCAGCCCCAGCATTTT. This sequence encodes CASSLQGGGNQPQHF.